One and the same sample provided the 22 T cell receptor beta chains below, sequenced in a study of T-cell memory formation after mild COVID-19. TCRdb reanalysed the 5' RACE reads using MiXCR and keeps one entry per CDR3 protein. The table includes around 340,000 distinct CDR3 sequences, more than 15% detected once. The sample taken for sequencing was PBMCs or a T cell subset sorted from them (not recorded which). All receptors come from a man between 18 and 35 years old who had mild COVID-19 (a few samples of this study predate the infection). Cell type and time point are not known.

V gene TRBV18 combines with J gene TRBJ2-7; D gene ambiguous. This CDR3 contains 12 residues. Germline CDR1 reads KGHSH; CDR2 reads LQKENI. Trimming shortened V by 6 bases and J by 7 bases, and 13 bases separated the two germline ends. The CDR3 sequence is CASSDEVGEQYF. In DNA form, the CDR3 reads TGTGCCAGCTCTGACGAGGTAGGGGAGCAGTACTTC.

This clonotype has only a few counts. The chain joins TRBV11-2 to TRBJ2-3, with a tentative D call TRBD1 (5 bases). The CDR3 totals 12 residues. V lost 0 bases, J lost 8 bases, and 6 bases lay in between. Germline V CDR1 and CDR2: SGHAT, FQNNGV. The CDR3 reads CASSLDQGTQYF. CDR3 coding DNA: TGTGCCAGCAGCTTAGATCAGGGTACGCAGTATTTT.

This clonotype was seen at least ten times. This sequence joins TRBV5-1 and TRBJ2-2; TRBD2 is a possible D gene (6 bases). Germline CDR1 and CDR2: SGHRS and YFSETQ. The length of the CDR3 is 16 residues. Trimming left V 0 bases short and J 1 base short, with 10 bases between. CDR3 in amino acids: CASSLGGLLNTGELFF. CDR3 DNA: TGCGCCAGCAGCTTGGGGGGACTCCTGAACACCGGGGAGCTGTTTTTT.

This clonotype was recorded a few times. CDR3 coding DNA: TGTGCCAGCAGCCAAGGACCCCAGGGGTCGTGGGGGGCCAACGTCCTGACTTTC. Its translation: CASSQGPQGSWGANVLTF. The chain links TRBV4-2 to TRBJ2-6; D is perhaps TRBD1 (6 bases). The CDR3 length is 18 residues. The germline V and J ends were trimmed by 1 base and 4 bases, with 17 bases remaining between them. Germline V gene sequence: CDR1 LGHNA, CDR2 YNFKEQ.

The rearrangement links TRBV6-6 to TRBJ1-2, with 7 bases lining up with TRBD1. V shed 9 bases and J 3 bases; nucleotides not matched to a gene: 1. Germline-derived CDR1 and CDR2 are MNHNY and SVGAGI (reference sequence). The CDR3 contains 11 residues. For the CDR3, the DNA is TGTGCCAGTACAGGGGACTATGGCTACACCTTC. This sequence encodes CASTGDYGYTF.

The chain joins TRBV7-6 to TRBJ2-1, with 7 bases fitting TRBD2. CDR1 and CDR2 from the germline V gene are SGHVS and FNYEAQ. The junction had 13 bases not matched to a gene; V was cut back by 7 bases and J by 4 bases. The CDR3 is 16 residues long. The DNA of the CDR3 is TGTGCCAGCACCCTCCAGGTCGGGACTACATACAATGAGCAGTTCTTC. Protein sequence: CASTLQVGTTYNEQFF.

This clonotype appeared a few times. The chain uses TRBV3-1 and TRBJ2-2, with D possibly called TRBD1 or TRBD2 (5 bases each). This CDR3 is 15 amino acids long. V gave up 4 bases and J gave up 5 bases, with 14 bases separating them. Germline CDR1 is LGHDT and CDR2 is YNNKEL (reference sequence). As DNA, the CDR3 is TGTGCCAGCAGCCGTAGGACATCGGGAACCGGGGAGCTGTTTTTT. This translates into CASSRRTSGTGELFF.

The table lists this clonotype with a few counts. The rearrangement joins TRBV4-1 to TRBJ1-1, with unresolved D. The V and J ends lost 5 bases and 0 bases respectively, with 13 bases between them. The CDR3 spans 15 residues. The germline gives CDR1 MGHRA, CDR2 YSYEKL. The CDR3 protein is CASSIREKLNTEAFF. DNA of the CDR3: TGCGCCAGCAGCATAAGAGAGAAATTGAACACTGAAGCTTTCTTT.

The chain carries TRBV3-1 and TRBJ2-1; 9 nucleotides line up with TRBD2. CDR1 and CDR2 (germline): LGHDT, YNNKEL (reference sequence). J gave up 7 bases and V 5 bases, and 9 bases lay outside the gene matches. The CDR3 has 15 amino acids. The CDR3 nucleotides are TGTGCCAGCAGCGCCCTAGCGGGGTTGGGGAATGAGCAGTTCTTC. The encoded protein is CASSALAGLGNEQFF.

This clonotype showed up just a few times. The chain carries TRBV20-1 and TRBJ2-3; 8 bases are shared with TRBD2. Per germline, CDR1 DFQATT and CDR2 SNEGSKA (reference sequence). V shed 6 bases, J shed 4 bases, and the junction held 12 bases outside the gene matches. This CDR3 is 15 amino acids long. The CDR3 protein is CSALRASGPSDTQYF. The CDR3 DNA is TGCAGTGCCCTTAGGGCTAGCGGGCCCTCAGATACGCAGTATTTT.

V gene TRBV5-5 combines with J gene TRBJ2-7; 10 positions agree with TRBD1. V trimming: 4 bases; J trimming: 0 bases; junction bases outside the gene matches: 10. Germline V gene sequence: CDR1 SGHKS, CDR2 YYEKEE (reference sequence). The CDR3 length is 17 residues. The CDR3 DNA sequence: TGTGCCAGCAGCCCGAATCCGGGACAGGGGTTCTCCTACGAGCAGTACGTC. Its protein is CASSPNPGQGFSYEQYV.

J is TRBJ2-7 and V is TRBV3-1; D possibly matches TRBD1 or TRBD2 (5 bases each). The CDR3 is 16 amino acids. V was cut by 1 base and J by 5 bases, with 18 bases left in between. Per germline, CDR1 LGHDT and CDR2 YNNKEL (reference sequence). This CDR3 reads CASSQGTPGLRHEQYF. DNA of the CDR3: TGTGCCAGCAGCCAAGGAACCCCGGGGCTTCGCCACGAGCAGTACTTC.

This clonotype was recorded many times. The CDR3 here is CAISGTSGGARLNEQFF. CDR3 nucleotide sequence: TGTGCCATCAGTGGGACTAGCGGGGGGGCCCGCTTAAATGAGCAGTTCTTC. The rearrangement joins TRBV10-3 to TRBJ2-1; 15 bases fit TRBD2. Trimming cost V 4 bases and J 7 bases; bases outside gene matches: 8. The CDR3 totals 17 residues. The germline V gene has CDR1 ENHRY and CDR2 SYGVKD.

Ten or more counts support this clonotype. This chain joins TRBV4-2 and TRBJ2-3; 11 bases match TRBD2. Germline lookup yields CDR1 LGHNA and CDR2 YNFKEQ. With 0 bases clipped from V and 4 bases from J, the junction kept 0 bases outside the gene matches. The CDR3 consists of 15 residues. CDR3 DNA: TGTGCCAGCAGCCAAGATAGCGGGGGGGCAGATACGCAGTATTTT. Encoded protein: CASSQDSGGADTQYF.

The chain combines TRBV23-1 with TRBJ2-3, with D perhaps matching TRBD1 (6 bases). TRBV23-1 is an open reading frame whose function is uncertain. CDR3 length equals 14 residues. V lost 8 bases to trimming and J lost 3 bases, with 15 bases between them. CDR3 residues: CASATGNATDTQYF. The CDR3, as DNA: TGCGCCAGCGCCACAGGGAATGCTACAGATACGCAGTATTTT.

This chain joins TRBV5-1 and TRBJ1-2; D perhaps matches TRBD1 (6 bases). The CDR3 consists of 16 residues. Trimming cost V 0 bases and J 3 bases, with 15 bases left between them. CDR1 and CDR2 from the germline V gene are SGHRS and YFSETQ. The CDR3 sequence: CASSLVGTSLYYGYTF. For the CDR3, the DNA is TGCGCCAGCAGCTTGGTAGGGACATCGCTATACTATGGCTACACCTTC.

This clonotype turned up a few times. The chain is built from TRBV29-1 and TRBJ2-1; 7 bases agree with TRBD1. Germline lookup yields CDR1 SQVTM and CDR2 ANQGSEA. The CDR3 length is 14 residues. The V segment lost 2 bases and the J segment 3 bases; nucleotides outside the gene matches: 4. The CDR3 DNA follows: TGCAGCGTTGAAAAGACAGGGCGCTACAATGAGCAGTTCTTC. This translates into CSVEKTGRYNEQFF.

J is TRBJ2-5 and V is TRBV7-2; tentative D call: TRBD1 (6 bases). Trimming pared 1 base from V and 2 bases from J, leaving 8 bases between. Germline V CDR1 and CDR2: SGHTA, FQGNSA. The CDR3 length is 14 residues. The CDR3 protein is CASSLDREQETQYF. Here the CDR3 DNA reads TGTGCCAGCAGCTTAGACAGGGAGCAAGAGACCCAGTACTTC.

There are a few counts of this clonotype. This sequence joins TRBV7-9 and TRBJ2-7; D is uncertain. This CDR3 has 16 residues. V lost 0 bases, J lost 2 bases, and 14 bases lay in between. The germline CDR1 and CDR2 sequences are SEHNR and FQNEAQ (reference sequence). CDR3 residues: CASSLAHGAKTYEQYF. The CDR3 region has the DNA TGTGCCAGCAGCTTAGCCCATGGCGCGAAAACCTACGAGCAGTACTTC.

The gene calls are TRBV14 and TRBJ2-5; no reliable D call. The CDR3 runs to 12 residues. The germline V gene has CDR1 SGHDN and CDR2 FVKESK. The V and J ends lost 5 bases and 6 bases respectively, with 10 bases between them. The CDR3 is CASSMRMKTQYF. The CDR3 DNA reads TGTGCCAGCAGCATGCGCATGAAGACCCAGTACTTC.

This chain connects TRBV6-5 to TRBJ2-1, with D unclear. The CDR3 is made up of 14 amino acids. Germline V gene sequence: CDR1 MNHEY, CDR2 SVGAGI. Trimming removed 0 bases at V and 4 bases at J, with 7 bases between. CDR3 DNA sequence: TGTGCCAGCAGTTACTCGCAGTTTTACAATGAGCAGTTCTTC. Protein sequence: CASSYSQFYNEQFF.

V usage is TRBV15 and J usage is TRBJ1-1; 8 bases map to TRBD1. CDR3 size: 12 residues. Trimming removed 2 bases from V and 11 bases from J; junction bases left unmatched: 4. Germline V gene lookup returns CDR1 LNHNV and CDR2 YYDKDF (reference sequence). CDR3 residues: CATSRSTGEAFF. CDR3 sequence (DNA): TGTGCCACCAGCAGATCGACAGGGGAGGCTTTCTTT.